The present TCR beta chain was sequenced within a study of human T cells and chemical hapten exposure. Noted time point: pre-sensitization, week 0. Treatment given: therapeutic diphenylcyclopropenone sensitization with weekly scalp DPC. V lost 4 bases and J lost 4; bases outside the gene matches: 12. CDR1 is SGDLS and CDR2 is YYNGEE in the germline V gene. The CDR3 runs to 17 residues. Individual cDNA molecules each carried unique molecular identifiers attached by the library. TCRdb recomputed calls from the RACE reads with MiXCR, one row per CDR3 protein. The repertoire holds under 200,000 distinct CDR3 sequences, with 25% to 30% as singletons. This clonotype has more than one count but fewer than ten.

This clonotype was obtained from a woman under 40 with alopecia areata. Some clones in this sample may be carry-over from other donors' samples. The material sequenced was whole blood, taken in connection with sensitization to the hapten diphenylcyclopropenone (DPC). The genes are TRBV9 and TRBJ2-5, with 11 nucleotides matching TRBD1. The CDR3 loop is CASSPRGGGQGAETQYF. CDR3 coding DNA: TGTGCCAGCAGCCCCCGGGGGGGAGGACAGGGGGCAGAGACCCAGTACTTC. The whole variable domain, remainder taken from reference TRBV9 and TRBJ2-5, is DSGVTQTPKHLITATGQRVTLRCSPRSGDLSVYWYQQSLDQGLQFLIQYYNGEERAKGNILERFSAQQFPDLHSELNLSSLELGDSALYFCASSPRGGGQGAETQYFGPGTRLLVL.